This entry lists 2 T cell receptor beta chains sequenced from one sample in a study of blood T cell repertoires in COVID-19. Only in-frame clones appear in the TCRdb table, and some are missing; sequencing was by immunoSEQ multiplex PCR. This sample has 440,000 or so clones, with about 88% found just once. The sample taken for sequencing was peripheral blood. The receptors here all came from a woman aged 40 to 49 with COVID-19, enrolled during active disease.

The chain joins TRBV5-1 to TRBJ2-7; TRBD2 matches at 10 bases. The CDR3 contains 15 residues. CDR1 is SGHRS and CDR2 is YFSETQ in the germline V gene. The J segment lost 4 bases and the V segment lost 0 bases, leaving 4 bases of the junction unmatched. The CDR3 reads CASSLGASGSYEQYF. Written as DNA, the CDR3 is TGCGCCAGCAGCTTGGGGGCTAGCGGGAGTTACGAGCAGTACTTC.

This rearrangement joins TRBV12-3 or TRBV12-4 to TRBJ1-6, with a weak D call TRBD1 (6 bases). The CDR3 totals 13 residues. V was cut by 4 bases and J by 16 bases, with 17 bases left in between. In nucleotides, the CDR3 is TGTGCCAGCAGTTCCCACAGGGTCGGAATTCTCCACTTT. The encoded protein is CASSSHRVGILHF.